These T cell receptor beta chains were read from a single sample in a study of blood T cell repertoires in COVID-19. Only in-frame clones appear in the TCRdb table, and some are missing; sequencing was by immunoSEQ multiplex PCR. The sample lists 200,000 to 250,000 clones, approximately 86% occurring once. The sequenced sample was peripheral blood. The receptors originated from a woman in her 70s with active or convalescent COVID-19. CDR3s include the opening cysteine and the closing phenylalanine or tryptophan. Each record gives: D gene, J gene, clone size, V gene, CDR3 DNA, CDR3 protein. D genes are given only for firm matches. Clone size, where shown, is once, few, many, or a class for clones that have expanded.

>NA|TRBJ2-1|NA|TRBV4-1
TGCGCCAGCAGCCAAGATAGCGCGCAGAAGCTCCTCTACAATGAGCAGTTCTTC
CASSQDSAQKLLYNEQFF
>NA|TRBJ2-1|NA|TRBV9
TGTGCCAGCAGCCCAAGGGACTCCCCCCTCTACAATGAGCAGTTCTTC
CASSPRDSPLYNEQFF
>TRBD1|TRBJ1-1|once|TRBV6-2/TRBV6-3
TGTGCCAGCAGTTACTCGGGTCGGACAGGGGGTTCGAACACTGAAGCTTTCTTT
CASSYSGRTGGSNTEAFF
>TRBD2|TRBJ2-5|NA|TRBV20-1
TGCAGTGCTAGTGCGGGGGGGCGGATTGAGACCCAGTACTTC
CSASAGGRIETQYF
>TRBD1|TRBJ1-2|NA|TRBV6-6
TGTGCCAGCAGTTCGGGACAGGGGATCGGCTACACCTTC
CASSSGQGIGYTF
>NA|TRBJ1-1|NA|TRBV11-2
TGTGCCAGCAGCTTAGGAGCTGGAAGGGAGGACACTGAAGCTTTCTTT
CASSLGAGREDTEAFF
>TRBD1|TRBJ1-5|few|TRBV29-1
TGCAGCGTTGAACAGACAGGGTCCAACAATCAGCCCCAGCATTTT
CSVEQTGSNNQPQHF
>NA|TRBJ1-6|NA|TRBV6-5
TGTGCCAGCACCGTCCGAGATTCACCCCTCCACTTT
CASTVRDSPLHF
>NA|TRBJ1-1|NA|TRBV24-1
TGTGCCACCAGTGAGGGGGGCACTGAAGCTTTCTTT
CATSEGGTEAFF
>NA|TRBJ2-1|few|TRBV9
TGTGCCAGCAGCGCCCCCCCGGACAATGAGCAGTTCTTC
CASSAPPDNEQFF
>NA|TRBJ1-6|few|TRBV28
TGTGCCAGCAGCTCCCTATATGGCTATAATTCACCCCTCCACTTT
CASSSLYGYNSPLHF
>NA|TRBJ2-5|NA|TRBV7-7
TGTGCCAGCAGCTCTAGACTAGGCCTGGAGACCCAGTACTTC
CASSSRLGLETQYF
>TRBD1|TRBJ1-2|NA|TRBV18
TGTGCCAGCTCACCACCGGGACAGGACTATGGCTACACCTTC
CASSPPGQDYGYTF